These 2 T cell receptor beta chains came from one sample sequenced in a study of siplizumab effects on memory and regulatory T cells. Measured with immunoSEQ multiplex PCR; TCRdb has only the in-frame clones, and not every one. Among under 130,000 clones listed, around 93% were seen once. Sequenced input: CD4+ T cells sorted from blood. These receptors all come from a human donor in good health.

The CDR3 protein is CAWSAQGAGTAFF. The CDR3 bases are TGTGCCTGGAGTGCACAGGGGGCGGGCACGGCTTTCTTT. The chain carries TRBV30 and TRBJ1-1, with 9 bases that match TRBD1. Unmatched junction bases numbered 8, after V lost 1 base and J lost 11 bases. The germline V gene encodes CDR1 GTSNPN and CDR2 SVGIG (reference sequence). This CDR3 has 13 amino acids. Full variable domain (missing parts from reference TRBV30 and TRBJ1-1): SQTIHQWPATLVQPVGSPLSLECTVEGTSNPNLYWYRQAAGRGLQLLFYSVGIGQISSEVPQNLSASRPQDRQFILSSKKLLLSDSGFYLCAWSAQGAGTAFFGQGTRLTVV.

The CDR3 spells CAWSKGGYNQPQHF. CDR3 sequence (DNA): TGTGCCTGGAGTAAAGGGGGGTACAATCAGCCCCAGCATTTT. This chain uses TRBV30 with TRBJ1-5; a weak D match, TRBD1 (6 bases). V lost 2 bases and J 3 bases, leaving 11 bases between the germline ends. This CDR3 comprises 14 residues. The germline gives CDR1 GTSNPN, CDR2 SVGIG (reference sequence).